Shown below are 30 T cell receptor beta chains from a single sample sequenced in a study of blood T cell repertoires in COVID-19. TCRdb's copy holds only in-frame clones and misses some; the assay was immunoSEQ multiplex PCR. The table lists around 80,000 clones, over 75% of them singletons. Material for sequencing was peripheral blood. These TCRs come from a man at least 80 years old with acute or convalescent COVID-19.

The sample holds a few counts of this clone. This chain joins TRBV7-6 and TRBJ1-6, with D possibly being TRBD1 (5 bases). CDR3 length: 17 amino acids. V shed 1 base and J shed 0 bases, with 10 bases lying between them. Germline V CDR1 and CDR2: SGHVS, FNYEAQ. CDR3 coding DNA: TGTGCCAGCAGCTTAGAGGGGCCGAGCTCCTATAATTCACCCCTCCACTTT. This encodes CASSLEGPSSYNSPLHF. The variable domain in full, completed from reference TRBV7-6 and TRBJ1-6, reads GAGVSQSPRYKVTKRGQDVALRCDPISGHVSLYWYRQALGQGPEFLTYFNYEAQQDKSGLPNDRFSAERPEGSISTLTIQRTEQRDSAMYRCASSLEGPSSYNSPLHFGNGTRLTVT.

This clone was seen more than once but under ten times. This chain links TRBV10-2 with TRBJ1-6, with 8 bases aligning to TRBD1. This CDR3 has 19 amino acids. Germline-derived CDR1 and CDR2 are WSHSY and SAAADI. The V gene end was trimmed by 8 bases and the J gene end by 1 base; junction bases not matched to a gene: 16. This chain's CDR3 is CASLDKDPRGPSYNSPLHF. The CDR3 DNA reads TGCGCCAGCTTAGATAAGGATCCCAGGGGGCCTTCCTATAATTCACCCCTCCACTTT.

The rearrangement joins TRBV5-4 to TRBJ1-2; 7 bases match TRBD1. The CDR3 extends over 14 amino acids. The germline V gene encodes CDR1 SGHNT and CDR2 YYREEE (reference sequence). Losses at the gene ends were 3 bases for V and 8 bases for J; bases not matched to a gene: 10. The CDR3 spells CASSYAGTVNGYTF. The CDR3 DNA reads as TGTGCCAGCAGCTATGCCGGGACAGTGAACGGCTACACCTTC.

This chain connects TRBV29-1 to TRBJ2-7, with TRBD1 matching over 12 bases. This CDR3 is built from 16 residues. The V gene's germline CDR1 is SQVTM and CDR2 ANQGSEA. Trimming at V came to 5 bases and at J to 7 bases, leaving 15 bases not matched to a gene. Written as DNA, the CDR3 is TGCAGCGTTTGCTTCGAGTGGGGACAGGGGGCCTTAGAGCAGTACTTC. It is translated as CSVCFEWGQGALEQYF.

This chain joins TRBV5-1 and TRBJ2-7; 7 bases agree with TRBD1. The CDR3 runs to 14 residues. Germline values: CDR1 SGHRS, CDR2 YFSETQ. After removal of 4 bases from V and 4 bases from J, the junction contained 8 bases not matched to a gene. The CDR3 DNA reads as TGCGCCAGCAGCGATCAGGACAGGAATTACGAGCAGTACTTC. Protein sequence: CASSDQDRNYEQYF.

A single count supports this clone. The rearrangement links TRBV18 to TRBJ1-5, with 9 bases lining up with TRBD1. Germline CDR1 is KGHSH and CDR2 is LQKENI. V lost 3 bases, J lost 6 bases, and 6 bases stayed unmatched. The CDR3 extends over 15 amino acids. CDR3 loop: CASSPDRGLSQPQHF. DNA for the CDR3: TGTGCCAGCTCACCCGACAGGGGGTTGAGTCAGCCCCAGCATTTT.

The J gene is TRBJ2-3, the V gene TRBV3-1 (or the pseudogene TRBV3-2), with 13 bases identical to TRBD2. The germline V gene has CDR1 LGHDT and CDR2 YNNKEL (reference sequence). J lost 4 bases, V lost 0 bases, and 4 bases had no gene match. The CDR3 totals 17 residues. The CDR3 DNA sequence: TGTGCCAGCAGCCAAGAACTAGCGGGGGGGTTCGCAGATACGCAGTATTTT. This sequence encodes CASSQELAGGFADTQYF.

V is TRBV2 and J is TRBJ2-2; D is unclear. Germline assignment: CDR1 SNHLY and CDR2 FYNNEI. This CDR3 is built from 16 residues. The V and J ends lost 0 bases and 4 bases respectively, with 12 bases between them. The CDR3 protein is CASSEAKPSITGELFF. The CDR3 DNA is TGTGCCAGCAGTGAAGCAAAGCCTTCCATCACCGGGGAGCTGTTTTTT.

The chain carries TRBV29-1 and TRBJ1-4; D is possibly TRBD1 (5 bases). The V end was cut by 7 bases, the J end by 0 bases, with 15 bases between. Germline CDR1 reads SQVTM; CDR2 reads ANQGSEA. The CDR3 contains 15 residues. The CDR3 DNA is TGCAGCGCTGCGGGGACTGCAGCAACTAATGAAAAACTGTTTTTT. Its protein is CSAAGTAATNEKLFF.

This chain joins TRBV7-6 and TRBJ1-3; 7 nucleotides agree with TRBD1. Trimming took 3 bases from V and 1 from J; bases not matched to a gene: 3. There are 15 residues in the CDR3. The V gene's germline CDR1 is SGHVS and CDR2 FNYEAQ. Here the CDR3 DNA reads TGTGCCAGCAGCTTCGGGACAGCTTCTGGAAACACCATATATTTT. Amino acids: CASSFGTASGNTIYF.

The genes are TRBV5-1 and TRBJ1-4, with TRBD1 matching 9 bases. Per germline, CDR1 SGHRS and CDR2 YFSETQ. This CDR3 contains 14 residues. V lost 4 bases to trimming and J lost 8 bases; unmatched junction nucleotides: 6. This chain's CDR3 is CASSPGTGREKLFF. CDR3 coding DNA: TGCGCCAGCAGCCCCGGGACAGGGCGAGAAAAACTGTTTTTT. Looking up the rest from reference TRBV5-1 and TRBJ1-4 gives the full variable domain: KAGVTQTPRYLIKTRGQQVTLSCSPISGHRSVSWYQQTPGQGLQFLFEYFSETQRNKGNFPGRFSGRQFSNSRSEMNVSTLELGDSALYLCASSPGTGREKLFFGSGTQLSVL.

The chain carries TRBV6-5 and TRBJ1-1; no clear D gene. Per the germline V gene, CDR1 is MNHEY and CDR2 is SVGAGI. CDR3 size: 12 residues. Trimming pared 7 bases from V and 4 bases from J, leaving 10 bases between. The chain's CDR3 is CASMNRPTEAFF. As DNA, the CDR3 is TGTGCCAGCATGAACAGACCCACTGAAGCTTTCTTT.

This rearrangement joins TRBV12-5 to TRBJ1-6; TRBD1 agrees at 10 bases. J lost 6 bases, V lost 5 bases, and 7 bases had no gene match. The CDR3 has 16 amino acids. CDR1 is LGHNT, CDR2 FRNRAP, per germline. CDR3 loop: CASGLPGTGANSPLHF. DNA for the CDR3: TGTGCTAGTGGTCTCCCGGGGACAGGGGCTAATTCACCCCTCCACTTT.

This sequence joins TRBV5-1 and TRBJ2-7; 7 nucleotides agree with TRBD1. The length of the CDR3 is 14 residues. The germline CDR1 and CDR2 sequences are SGHRS and YFSETQ. V shed 4 bases, J shed 2 bases, and the junction held 6 bases outside the gene matches. For the CDR3, the DNA is TGCGCCAGCAGCCTGATGGACAGGACCTACGAGCAGTACTTC. Translating it yields CASSLMDRTYEQYF.

Only one count was recorded for this clone. The gene calls are TRBV29-1 and TRBJ1-1; D gene uncertain. The germline gives CDR1 SQVTM, CDR2 ANQGSEA. The ends were cut back, 7 bases at V and 0 bases at J, with 12 bases in the middle. The CDR3 runs 13 residues. CDR3 protein: CSAQSGVNTEAFF. As DNA, the CDR3 is TGCAGCGCTCAATCCGGGGTGAACACTGAAGCTTTCTTT.

The rearrangement joins TRBV7-3 to TRBJ2-1, with 10 bases that match TRBD2. The CDR3 extends over 14 amino acids. Germline CDR1 and CDR2: SGHTA and FQGTGA. V trimming: 3 bases; J trimming: 10 bases; junction bases outside the gene matches: 6. The chain's CDR3 is CASSFFLAGVEQFF. CDR3 DNA: TGTGCCAGCAGCTTCTTCCTAGCGGGGGTGGAGCAGTTCTTC.

The gene calls are TRBV27 and TRBJ1-5; 11 positions match TRBD1. The CDR3 covers 17 residues. The V and J ends lost 3 bases and 6 bases, in that order; junction bases with no gene match: 10. Germline V gene sequence: CDR1 MNHEY, CDR2 SMNVEV (reference sequence). DNA for the CDR3: TGTGCCAGCAGTTTTTCCCCCGGGACAGGGGGGGGTCAGCCCCAGCATTTT. This codes for CASSFSPGTGGGQPQHF.

The chain joins TRBV5-1 to TRBJ1-2; 10 bases map to TRBD1. Trimming at V came to 3 bases and at J to 4 bases, leaving 9 bases not matched to a gene. The CDR3 contains 16 residues. Germline CDR1 is SGHRS and CDR2 is YFSETQ. DNA of the CDR3: TGCGCCAGCAGCTCATCCGGGACAGGGGACGGCTATGGCTACACCTTC. It encodes CASSSSGTGDGYGYTF.

The chain joins TRBV5-8 to TRBJ2-1; D is perhaps TRBD2 (6 bases). Between the trimmed V and J ends, which lost 4 bases and 8 bases, there was a span of 10 bases. There are 12 residues in the CDR3. Germline V gene data show CDR1 as SGHTS and CDR2 as YDEGEE. Written as DNA, the CDR3 is TGTGCCAGCAGCCCGAGGAGGGATGAGCAGTTCTTC. Protein: CASSPRRDEQFF.

This clone was seen a few times. This chain links TRBV14 with TRBJ1-2; tentative D call: TRBD1 (5 bases). This CDR3 contains 15 residues. With 4 bases removed from V and 2 bases from J, the gap between germline ends came to 14 bases. Germline assignment: CDR1 SGHDN and CDR2 FVKESK. CDR3: CASSPGVRGNYGYTF. In DNA form, the CDR3 reads TGTGCCAGCAGCCCCGGAGTAAGGGGAAACTATGGCTACACCTTC.

V usage is TRBV20-1 and J usage is TRBJ1-3, with 7 bases aligning to TRBD1. Trimming took 6 bases from V and 4 from J; bases not matched to a gene: 0. Germline V CDR1 and CDR2: DFQATT, SNEGSKA (reference sequence). The CDR3 has 11 amino acids. The CDR3 DNA reads TGCAGTGCGGACAGGGGAAACACCATATATTTT. This sequence encodes CSADRGNTIYF.

The CDR3 DNA reads TGTGCCAGCAGTGCAGGATATGGCTACACCTTC. Translation: CASSAGYGYTF. V gene TRBV12-3 or TRBV12-4 combines with J gene TRBJ1-2; D is unclear. This CDR3 comprises 11 residues. Deletions cut 5 bases from V and 5 bases from J, with 6 bases between.

The J gene is TRBJ1-2, the V gene TRBV24-1; perhaps TRBD1 as D (6 bases). The CDR3 is 13 residues long. In germline, CDR1 is KGHDR, CDR2 SFDVKD. The germline V and J ends were trimmed by 2 bases and 8 bases, with 11 bases remaining between them. The CDR3 loop is CATSDSQGRGYTF. The CDR3 nucleotides read TGTGCCACCAGTGATTCCCAGGGGCGCGGCTACACCTTC.

A remark on this clone: The junction and the germline gene differ at one end; a read error may be behind it. The chain couples TRBV5-4 to TRBJ2-3; TRBD2 matches at 7 bases. This CDR3 has 16 amino acids. Looked up from germline, CDR1 is SGHNT and CDR2 is YYREEE (reference sequence). CDR3 in amino acids: CASTLFRDYRPDTQYF. The CDR3 coding sequence is TGTGCCAGCACCTTGTTCCGGGACTATCGACCAGATACGCAGTATTTT.

The CDR3 sequence is CASSPDRANTEAFF. In DNA, the CDR3 is TGTGCCAGCAGTCCCGACAGGGCGAACACTGAAGCTTTCTTT. V and J are TRBV11-2 and TRBJ1-1, with 7 positions matching TRBD1. The junction had 5 bases not matched to a gene; V was cut back by 6 bases and J by 1 base. Germline V gives CDR1 SGHAT, CDR2 FQNNGV. This CDR3 region has 14 residues.

The rearrangement links TRBV27 to TRBJ2-5; weak D call: TRBD1 (6 bases). Germline-derived CDR1 and CDR2 are MNHEY and SMNVEV (reference sequence). The CDR3 contains 17 residues. Trimming cost V 6 bases and J 1 base, with 21 bases left between them. CDR3 loop: CASRLSLQGRAQETQYF. The CDR3 nucleotides are TGTGCCAGCAGACTTAGTTTACAGGGACGGGCCCAAGAGACCCAGTACTTC.

This chain connects TRBV15 to TRBJ2-3; 8 nucleotides match TRBD1. Germline V gene lookup returns CDR1 LNHNV and CDR2 YYDKDF (reference sequence). V gave up 3 bases and J gave up 2 bases; unmatched junction bases: 4. This CDR3 has 15 residues. The CDR3 protein is CATSSGQGNTDTQYF. In nucleotides, the CDR3 is TGTGCCACCAGCAGCGGACAGGGTAACACAGATACGCAGTATTTT.

The chain uses TRBV18 and TRBJ2-1; 9 bases are shared with TRBD1. CDR1 and CDR2 from the germline V gene are KGHSH and LQKENI. The CDR3 has 13 residues. J gave up 15 bases and V 6 bases, and 12 bases lay outside the gene matches. CDR3 in DNA: TGTGCCAGCTCCGCACAGGGGGCAGGAGAGGGGTTCTTC. Translated, it gives CASSAQGAGEGFF.

The rearrangement uses TRBV6-5 and TRBJ2-7; a possible D gene is TRBD1 (6 bases). This CDR3 has 15 residues. Germline values: CDR1 MNHEY, CDR2 SVGAGI. Trimming took 6 bases from V and 1 from J, leaving 16 bases between them. CDR3 sequence: CASSKTDSQSYEQYF. CDR3 DNA: TGTGCCAGCAGCAAAACGGACAGCCAATCCTACGAGCAGTACTTC.

The chain combines TRBV19 with TRBJ1-5, with 10 bases fitting TRBD1. Looked up from germline, CDR1 is LNHDA and CDR2 is SQIVND (reference sequence). CDR3 size: 15 residues. With V trimmed by 6 bases and J by 9 bases, 11 bases remained unmatched. CDR3 in amino acids: CASRFGQGDSRPQHF. The CDR3 coding sequence is TGTGCCAGTAGGTTCGGACAGGGGGATTCAAGGCCCCAGCATTTT.